This T cell receptor (beta chain) is from a study of T cell clones after liver transplantation. About the research overall: TCRbeta sequencing after a pre-transplant mixed lymphocyte reaction identified graft-donor-reactive clones, later tracked in post-transplant blood. Subjects received no induction therapy and standard immunosuppression until randomization at 12-24 months post-transplant.

The V gene lost 2 bases and the J gene lost 3 bases, with 12 bases spanning the gap. Germline V CDR1 and CDR2: SGHTA, FQGTGA. The length of the CDR3 is 15 residues. General observations from the study: In two subjects, few donor cells limited the measurable donor-reactive repertoire. A larger donor-reactive than third-party decline suggested partial antigen-specific deletion.

Worth noting for this clone: What it recognizes is unknown.

Produced via immunoSEQ multiplex PCR; TCRdb's table is partial and in-frame only. The table lists under 20,000 clones, about 87% of them singletons, with 13% in the top ten. The source was CD8+ T cells from blood, collected before liver transplant. The chain uses TRBV7-3 and TRBJ2-3, with D possibly TRBD2 on 6 matching bases. This sequence was found in a human donor who received a liver transplant. The DNA for the CDR3 is TGTGCCAGCAGCTTAGTGGGAGGTGGAACAGATACGCAGTATTTT. This translates into CASSLVGGGTDTQYF.